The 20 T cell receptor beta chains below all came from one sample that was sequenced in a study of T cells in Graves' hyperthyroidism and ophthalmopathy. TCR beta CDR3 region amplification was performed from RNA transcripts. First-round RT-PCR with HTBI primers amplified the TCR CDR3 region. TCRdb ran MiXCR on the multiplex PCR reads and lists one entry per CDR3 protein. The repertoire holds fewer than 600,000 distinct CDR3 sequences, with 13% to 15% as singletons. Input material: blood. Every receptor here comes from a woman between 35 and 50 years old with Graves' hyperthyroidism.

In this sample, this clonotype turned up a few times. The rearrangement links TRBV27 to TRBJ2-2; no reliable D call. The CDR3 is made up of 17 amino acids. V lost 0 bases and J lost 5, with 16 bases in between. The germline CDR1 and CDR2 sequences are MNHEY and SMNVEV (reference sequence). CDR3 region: CASSLSRSGFRTGELFF. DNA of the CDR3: TGTGCCAGCAGTTTATCCCGGTCCGGCTTTCGGACCGGGGAGCTGTTTTTT.

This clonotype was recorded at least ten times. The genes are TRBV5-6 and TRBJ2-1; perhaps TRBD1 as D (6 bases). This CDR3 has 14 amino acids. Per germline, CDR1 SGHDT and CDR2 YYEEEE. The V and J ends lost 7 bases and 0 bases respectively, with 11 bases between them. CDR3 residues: CASLKQGSYNEQFF. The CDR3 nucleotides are TGTGCCAGCCTAAAACAGGGCTCCTACAATGAGCAGTTCTTC.

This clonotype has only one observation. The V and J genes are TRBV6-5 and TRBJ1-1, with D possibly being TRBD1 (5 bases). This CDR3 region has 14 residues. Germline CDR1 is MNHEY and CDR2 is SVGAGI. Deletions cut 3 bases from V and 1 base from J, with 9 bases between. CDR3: CASSYMRGNTEAFF. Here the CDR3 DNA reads TGTGCCAGCAGTTATATGAGGGGGAACACTGAAGCTTTCTTT.

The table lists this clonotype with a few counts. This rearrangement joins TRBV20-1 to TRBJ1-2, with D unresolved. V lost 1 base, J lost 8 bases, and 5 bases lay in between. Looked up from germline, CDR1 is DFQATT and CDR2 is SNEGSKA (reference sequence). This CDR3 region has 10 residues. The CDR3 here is CSARVLGYTF. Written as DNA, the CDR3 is TGCAGTGCTAGAGTGCTGGGCTACACCTTC.

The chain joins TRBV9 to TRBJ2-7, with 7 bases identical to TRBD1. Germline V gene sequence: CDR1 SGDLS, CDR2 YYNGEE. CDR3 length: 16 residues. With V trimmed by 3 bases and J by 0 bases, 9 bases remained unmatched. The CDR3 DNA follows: TGTGCCAGCAGCGGACCTGGGACAGTTAACTCCTACGAGCAGTACTTC. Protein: CASSGPGTVNSYEQYF.

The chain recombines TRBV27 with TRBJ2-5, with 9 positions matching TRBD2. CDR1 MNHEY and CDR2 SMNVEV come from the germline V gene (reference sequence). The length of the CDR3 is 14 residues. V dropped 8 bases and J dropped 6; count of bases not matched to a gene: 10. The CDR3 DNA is TGTGCCAGCGGTGGGGCTAGCGGGATGAAGACCCAGTACTTC. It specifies CASGGASGMKTQYF.

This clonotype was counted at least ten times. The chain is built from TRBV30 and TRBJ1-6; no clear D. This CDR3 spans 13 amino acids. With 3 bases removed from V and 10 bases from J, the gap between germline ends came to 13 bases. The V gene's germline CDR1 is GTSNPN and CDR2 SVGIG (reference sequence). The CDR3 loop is CAWSRSPGSPLHF. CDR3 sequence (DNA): TGTGCCTGGAGCAGGTCCCCGGGCTCACCCCTCCACTTT. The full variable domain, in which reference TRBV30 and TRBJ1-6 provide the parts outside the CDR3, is SQTIHQWPATLVQPVGSPLSLECTVEGTSNPNLYWYRQAAGRGLQLLFYSVGIGQISSEVPQNLSASRPQDRQFILSSKKLLLSDSGFYLCAWSRSPGSPLHFGNGTRLTVT.

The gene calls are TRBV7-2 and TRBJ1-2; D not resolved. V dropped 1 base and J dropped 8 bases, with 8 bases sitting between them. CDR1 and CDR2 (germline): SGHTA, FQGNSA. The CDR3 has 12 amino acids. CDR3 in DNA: TGTGCCAGCAGCTTAGAGATGGGGGGCTACACCTTC. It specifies CASSLEMGGYTF. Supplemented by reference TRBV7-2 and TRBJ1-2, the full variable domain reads GAGVSQSPSNKVTEKGKDVELRCDPISGHTALYWYRQSLGQGLEFLIYFQGNSAPDKSGLPSDRFSAERTGGSVSTLTIQRTQQEDSAVYLCASSLEMGGYTFGSGTRLTVV.

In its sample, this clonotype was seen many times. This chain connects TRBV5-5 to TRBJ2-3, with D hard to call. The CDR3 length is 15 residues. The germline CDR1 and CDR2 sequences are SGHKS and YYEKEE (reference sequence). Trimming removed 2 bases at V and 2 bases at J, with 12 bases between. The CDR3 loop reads CASSFSGVVTDTQYF. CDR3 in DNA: TGTGCCAGCAGCTTTAGTGGCGTCGTCACAGATACGCAGTATTTT.

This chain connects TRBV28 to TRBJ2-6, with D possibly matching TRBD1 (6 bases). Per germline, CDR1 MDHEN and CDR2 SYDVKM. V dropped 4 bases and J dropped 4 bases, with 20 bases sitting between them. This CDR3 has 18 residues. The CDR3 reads CASSSPGATISGANVLTF. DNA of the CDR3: TGTGCCAGCAGTTCCCCAGGGGCAACAATATCCGGGGCCAACGTCCTGACTTTC.

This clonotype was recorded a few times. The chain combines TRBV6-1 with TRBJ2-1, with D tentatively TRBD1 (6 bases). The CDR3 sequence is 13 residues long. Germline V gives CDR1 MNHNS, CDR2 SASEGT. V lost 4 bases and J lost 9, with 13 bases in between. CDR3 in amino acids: CASSGPGHREQFF. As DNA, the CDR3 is TGTGCCAGCAGTGGCCCGGGACACCGTGAGCAGTTCTTC.

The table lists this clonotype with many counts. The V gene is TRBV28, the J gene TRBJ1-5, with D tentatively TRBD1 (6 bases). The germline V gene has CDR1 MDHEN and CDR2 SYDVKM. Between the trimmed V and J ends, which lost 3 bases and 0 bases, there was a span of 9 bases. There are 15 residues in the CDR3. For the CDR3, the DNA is TGTGCCAGCAGTTTGATACAGGGTAGCAATCAGCCCCAGCATTTT. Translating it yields CASSLIQGSNQPQHF.

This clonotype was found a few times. CDR3 residues: CASSLGITANEKLFF. The CDR3 DNA is TGTGCCAGCAGCTTAGGCATAACGGCTAATGAAAAACTGTTTTTT. This chain uses TRBV7-3 with TRBJ1-4; D gene ambiguous. The CDR3 has 15 residues. Germline values: CDR1 SGHTA, CDR2 FQGTGA. V lost 2 bases and J lost 3, with 10 bases in between. The full variable domain, in which reference TRBV7-3 and TRBJ1-4 provide the parts outside the CDR3, is GAGVSQTPSNKVTEKGKYVELRCDPISGHTALYWYRQSLGQGPEFLIYFQGTGAADDSGLPNDRFFAVRPEGSVSTLKIQRTERGDSAVYLCASSLGITANEKLFFGSGTQLSVL.

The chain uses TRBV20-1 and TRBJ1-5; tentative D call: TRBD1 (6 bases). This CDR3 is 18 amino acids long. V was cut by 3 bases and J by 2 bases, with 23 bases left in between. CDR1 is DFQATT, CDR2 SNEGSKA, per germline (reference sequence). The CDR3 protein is CSASGFGQFGLGNQPQHF. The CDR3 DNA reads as TGCAGTGCTAGTGGATTCGGACAGTTCGGGTTGGGCAATCAGCCCCAGCATTTT.

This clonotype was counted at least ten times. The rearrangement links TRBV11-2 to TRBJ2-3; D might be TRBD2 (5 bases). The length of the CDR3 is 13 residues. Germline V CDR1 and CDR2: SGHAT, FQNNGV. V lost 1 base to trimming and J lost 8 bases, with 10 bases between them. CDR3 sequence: CASSLGYAGTQYF. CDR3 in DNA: TGTGCCAGCAGCTTAGGCTACGCGGGTACGCAGTATTTT.

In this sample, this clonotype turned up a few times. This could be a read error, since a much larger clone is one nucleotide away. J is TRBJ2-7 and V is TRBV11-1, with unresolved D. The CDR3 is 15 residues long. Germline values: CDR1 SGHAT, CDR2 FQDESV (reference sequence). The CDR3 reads CASTLSLALGNEQYF. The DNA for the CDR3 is TGTGCCAGCACCTTATCTTTAGCTTTGGGAAACGAGCAGTACTTC.

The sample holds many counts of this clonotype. CDR3 bases: TGTGCCAGCAGTTTAGGATTGATGCAGAATACAGATACGCAGTATTTT. As protein: CASSLGLMQNTDTQYF. The chain has TRBV28 and TRBJ2-3, with no clear D. V gave up 2 bases and J gave up 3 bases, with 15 bases separating them. Germline lookup yields CDR1 MDHEN and CDR2 SYDVKM. The CDR3 sequence is 16 residues long.

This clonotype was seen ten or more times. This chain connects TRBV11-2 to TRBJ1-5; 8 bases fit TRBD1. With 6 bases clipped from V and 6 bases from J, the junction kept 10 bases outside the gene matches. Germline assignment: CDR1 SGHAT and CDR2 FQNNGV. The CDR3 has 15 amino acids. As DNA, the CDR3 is TGTGCCAGCAGTTCGACAGGGGTTTTAGGTCAGCCCCAGCATTTT. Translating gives CASSSTGVLGQPQHF.

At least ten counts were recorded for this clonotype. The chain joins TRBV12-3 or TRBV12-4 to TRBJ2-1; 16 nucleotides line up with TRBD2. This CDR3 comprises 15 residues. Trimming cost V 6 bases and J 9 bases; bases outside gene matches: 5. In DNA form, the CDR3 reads TGTGCCAGCAGCACCGGGACTAGCGGGAGGGTTGAGCAGTTCTTC. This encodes CASSTGTSGRVEQFF.

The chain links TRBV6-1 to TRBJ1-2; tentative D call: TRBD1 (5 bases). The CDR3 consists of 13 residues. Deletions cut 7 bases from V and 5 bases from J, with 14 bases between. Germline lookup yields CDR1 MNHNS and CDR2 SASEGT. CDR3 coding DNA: TGTGCCAGCACCGACAGACGATCATATGGCTACACCTTC. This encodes CASTDRRSYGYTF.